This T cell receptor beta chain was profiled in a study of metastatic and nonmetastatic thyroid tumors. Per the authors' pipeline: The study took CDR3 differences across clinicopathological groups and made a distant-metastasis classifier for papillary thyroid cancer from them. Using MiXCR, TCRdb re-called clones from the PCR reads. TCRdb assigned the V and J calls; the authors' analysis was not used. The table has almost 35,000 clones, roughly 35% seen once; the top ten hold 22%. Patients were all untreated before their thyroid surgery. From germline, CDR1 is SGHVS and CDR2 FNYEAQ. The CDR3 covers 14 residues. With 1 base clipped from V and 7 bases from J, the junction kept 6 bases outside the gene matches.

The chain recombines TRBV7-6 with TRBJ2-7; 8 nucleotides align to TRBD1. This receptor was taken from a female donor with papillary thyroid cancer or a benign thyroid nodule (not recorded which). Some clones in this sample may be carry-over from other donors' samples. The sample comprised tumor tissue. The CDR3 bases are TGTGCCAGCAGCTTAGGACAGGGGAGTTGGGAGCAGTACTTC. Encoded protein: CASSLGQGSWEQYF.